This passage covers 20 T cell receptor beta chains from one sample sequenced in a study of cytomegalovirus exposure and HLA in healthy donors. 60 Vbeta and 13 Jbeta primers were used in PCR. Sequencing used immunoSEQ multiplex PCR; TCRdb keeps in-frame clones, though not all of them. The sample records approximately 290,000 clones, 75% to 90% being singletons. Sequencing was performed on PBMCs. These receptors all stem from a girl aged 2 to 10 in good health and CMV-seronegative.

In this sample, this clone turned up a few times. The gene calls are TRBV7-3 and TRBJ2-1; 10 positions agree with TRBD2. After removal of 5 bases from V and 6 bases from J, the junction contained 7 bases not matched to a gene. Germline CDR1 SGHTA, CDR2 FQGTGA. The CDR3 contains 15 residues. CDR3 loop: CASSPSGSITNEQFF. The CDR3 region has the DNA TGTGCCAGCAGCCCTAGCGGGAGCATCACCAATGAGCAGTTCTTC.

The chain has TRBV18 and TRBJ2-2, with D maybe TRBD1 (6 bases). The CDR3 covers 14 residues. V shed 4 bases and J shed 6 bases, with 12 bases lying between them. Germline values: CDR1 KGHSH, CDR2 LQKENI. The CDR3 DNA is TGTGCCAGCTCACTTAGACAGGTTTCCGGGGAGCTGTTTTTT. Translating gives CASSLRQVSGELFF.

The chain couples TRBV9 to TRBJ1-5; D ambiguous. V was trimmed by 0 bases and J by 5 bases, leaving 12 bases between them. The CDR3 is 15 amino acids. Per the germline V gene, CDR1 is SGDLS and CDR2 is YYNGEE. CDR3 bases: TGTGCCAGCAGCGTAGGACATGGTATCGATCAGCCCCAGCATTTT. This encodes CASSVGHGIDQPQHF.

The rearrangement uses TRBV27 and TRBJ2-7; weak D call: TRBD2 (7 bases). Germline-derived CDR1 and CDR2 are MNHEY and SMNVEV (reference sequence). Between the trimmed V and J ends, which lost 6 bases and 7 bases, there was a span of 25 bases. The CDR3 is 16 amino acids. The CDR3 protein is CASSPDSPSGVREQYF. CDR3 DNA: TGTGCCAGCAGCCCGGACAGCCCGAGCGGGGTGAGGGAGCAGTACTTC.

The chain is built from TRBV2 and TRBJ1-6, with D perhaps matching TRBD1 (6 bases). The CDR3 is 15 residues long. Deletions cut 10 bases from V and 3 bases from J, with 16 bases between. Germline CDR1 reads SNHLY; CDR2 reads FYNNEI. CDR3 in amino acids: CATRGATDYNSPLHF. CDR3 sequence (DNA): TGTGCCACCAGGGGAGCTACAGACTATAATTCACCCCTCCACTTT.

The chain links TRBV9 to TRBJ1-1, with D perhaps matching TRBD1 (6 bases). CDR1 is SGDLS and CDR2 is YYNGEE in the germline V gene. V lost 0 bases and J 10 bases, leaving 10 bases between the germline ends. The CDR3 is 12 residues long. CDR3: CASSVGGGIAFF. In nucleotides, the CDR3 is TGTGCCAGCAGCGTAGGAGGGGGAATAGCTTTCTTT.

The chain couples TRBV11-2 to TRBJ2-7; 11 positions match TRBD2. Germline V gene sequence: CDR1 SGHAT, CDR2 FQNNGV. V lost 6 bases and J lost 0; bases outside the gene matches: 7. The CDR3 consists of 16 residues. The CDR3: CASSTTSGSASYEQYF. CDR3 nucleotides: TGTGCCAGCAGTACCACTAGCGGGAGCGCCTCCTACGAGCAGTACTTC.

CDR3 in DNA: TGTGCCAGTAGTTTGCTCGGTCTAGCGGGGTACAATGAGCAGTTCTTC. Protein: CASSLLGLAGYNEQFF. The chain is built from TRBV19 and TRBJ2-1, with 9 bases matching TRBD2. With V trimmed by 5 bases and J by 4 bases, 9 bases remained unmatched. Germline CDR1 reads LNHDA; CDR2 reads SQIVND (reference sequence). The CDR3 totals 16 residues.

The chain couples TRBV14 to TRBJ2-7; 7 bases match TRBD1. The CDR3 consists of 14 residues. The germline CDR1 and CDR2 sequences are SGHDN and FVKESK. The V gene end was trimmed by 4 bases and the J gene end by 0 bases; junction bases not matched to a gene: 3. Here the CDR3 DNA reads TGTGCCAGCAGCCCGCGACAGGGCTCCTACGAGCAGTACTTC. Its protein is CASSPRQGSYEQYF.

The sample holds one count of this clone. The junction and the germline gene differ at one end; a read error may be behind it. The chain carries TRBV29-1 and TRBJ1-2; no clear D. From germline, CDR1 is SQVTM and CDR2 ANQGSEA. CDR3 length equals 11 residues. The CDR3, as DNA: TGCAGCGTTCAAGACATCTATGGCTACACCTTC. It codes for CSVQDIYGYTF.

The chain has TRBV6-5 and TRBJ1-2; 8 bases are shared with TRBD1. The CDR3 sequence is 14 residues long. Germline loops: CDR1 MNHEY, CDR2 SVGAGI. V trimming: 2 bases; J trimming: 5 bases; junction bases outside the gene matches: 4. CDR3 in amino acids: CASSYGDRSYGYTF. CDR3 nucleotide sequence: TGTGCCAGCAGTTACGGGGACAGGTCTTATGGCTACACCTTC.

CDR3: CASSRAGQGHEKLFF. CDR3 DNA: TGTGCCAGCAGTCGCGCGGGACAGGGGCATGAAAAACTGTTTTTT. The chain has TRBV6-5 and TRBJ1-4; TRBD1 agrees at 10 bases. The V gene's germline CDR1 is MNHEY and CDR2 SVGAGI. After removal of 5 bases from V and 6 bases from J, the junction contained 6 bases not matched to a gene. This CDR3 has 15 residues.

This chain joins TRBV7-9 and TRBJ2-3, with 10 nucleotides matching TRBD2. Germline V gene sequence: CDR1 SEHNR, CDR2 FQNEAQ (reference sequence). The V and J ends lost 5 bases and 1 base, in that order; junction bases with no gene match: 9. The CDR3 is made up of 17 amino acids. The CDR3: CASSTGLAHRGTDTQYF. The CDR3 DNA reads as TGTGCCAGCAGCACGGGACTAGCGCATAGGGGCACAGATACGCAGTATTTT.

The CDR3 region is CASSGGQLKYEQYF. CDR3 nucleotide sequence: TGTGCCAGCAGCGGAGGACAGCTCAAATACGAGCAGTACTTC. The chain links TRBV5-4 to TRBJ2-7; D perhaps matches TRBD1 (6 bases). V lost 4 bases and J lost 4, with 15 bases in between. The germline CDR1 and CDR2 sequences are SGHNT and YYREEE (reference sequence). This CDR3 contains 14 residues.

The gene calls are TRBV9 and TRBJ2-1; 9 bases agree with TRBD2. Germline-derived CDR1 and CDR2 are SGDLS and YYNGEE. The V gene end was trimmed by 4 bases and the J gene end by 2 bases; junction bases not matched to a gene: 7. CDR3 length equals 16 residues. CDR3 sequence (DNA): TGTGCCAGCAGCCCTCGACTAGCGGAACCCTACAATGAGCAGTTCTTC. Protein sequence: CASSPRLAEPYNEQFF. Full variable domain (remainder filled in from reference TRBV9 and TRBJ2-1): DSGVTQTPKHLITATGQRVTLRCSPRSGDLSVYWYQQSLDQGLQFLIQYYNGEERAKGNILERFSAQQFPDLHSELNLSSLELGDSALYFCASSPRLAEPYNEQFFGPGTRLTVL.

CDR3 nucleotides: TGTGCCAGTAGTAAGGTCACAGGAAACTCGTTTTATGGCTACACCTTC. Translated: CASSKVTGNSFYGYTF. V and J are TRBV19 and TRBJ1-2, with a tentative D call TRBD1 (5 bases). The CDR3 is 16 residues long. Per germline, CDR1 LNHDA and CDR2 SQIVND (reference sequence). V was trimmed by 4 bases and J by 5 bases, leaving 20 bases between them.

This clone showed up just a few times. The V and J genes are TRBV5-1 and TRBJ1-6, with 7 bases that match TRBD1. Looked up from germline, CDR1 is SGHRS and CDR2 is YFSETQ. V dropped 1 base and J dropped 7; count of bases not matched to a gene: 2. The CDR3 consists of 14 residues. Written as DNA, the CDR3 is TGCGCCAGCAGCTTGCAGGGGGGAAATTCACCCCTCCACTTT. It translates to CASSLQGGNSPLHF.

CDR3: CASSESGGVYEQYF. The CDR3 bases are TGCGCCAGCAGTGAGTCGGGGGGAGTCTACGAGCAGTACTTC. This chain joins TRBV10-1 and TRBJ2-7; D may be TRBD2 (6 bases). V was clipped by 0 bases and J by 3 bases, with 9 bases between them. Per germline, CDR1 WNHNN and CDR2 SYGVQD (reference sequence). CDR3 length equals 14 residues.

The count of this clone is one. The V gene is TRBV7-7, the J gene TRBJ2-7; possible D gene TRBD2, 9 bases. This CDR3 has 17 residues. The germline V gene has CDR1 SSHAT and CDR2 FNYEAQ (reference sequence). V was trimmed by 7 bases and J by 6 bases, leaving 28 bases between them. The CDR3 reads CASTMTGVGTSKVEQYF. The CDR3 DNA reads TGTGCCAGCACCATGACAGGGGTCGGGACTAGCAAAGTCGAGCAGTACTTC.

The rearrangement joins TRBV13 to TRBJ2-3, with TRBD2 matching over 7 bases. V shed 0 bases, J shed 0 bases, and the junction held 3 bases outside the gene matches. Per germline, CDR1 PRHDT and CDR2 FYEKMQ (reference sequence). This CDR3 contains 16 residues. The DNA for the CDR3 is TGTGCCAGCAGCTTAGGAGCGGGATCTAGCACAGATACGCAGTATTTT. It codes for CASSLGAGSSTDTQYF. The whole variable domain, filled in from reference TRBV13 and TRBJ2-3, reads AAGVIQSPRHLIKEKRETATLKCYPIPRHDTVYWYQQGPGQDPQFLISFYEKMQSDKGSIPDRFSAQQFSDYHSELNMSSLELGDSALYFCASSLGAGSSTDTQYFGPGTRLTVL.